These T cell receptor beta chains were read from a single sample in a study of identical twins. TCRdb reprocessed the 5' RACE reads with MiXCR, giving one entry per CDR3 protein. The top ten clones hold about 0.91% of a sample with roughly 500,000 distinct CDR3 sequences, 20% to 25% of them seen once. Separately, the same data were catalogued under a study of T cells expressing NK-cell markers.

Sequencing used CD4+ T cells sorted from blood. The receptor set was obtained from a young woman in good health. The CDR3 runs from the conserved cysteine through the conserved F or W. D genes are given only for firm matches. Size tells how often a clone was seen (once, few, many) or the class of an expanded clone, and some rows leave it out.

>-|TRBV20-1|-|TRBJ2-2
TGCAGTGCTCCCAGTGACGTCACCGGGGAGCTGGTTTTT
CSAPSDVTGELVF
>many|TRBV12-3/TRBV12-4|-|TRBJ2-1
TGTGCCAGCAGTGACCGGGACAAAGGGCCCAATGAGCAGTTCTTC
CASSDRDKGPNEQFF
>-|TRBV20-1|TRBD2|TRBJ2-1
TGCAGTGCTAGAAATGCGGCTAGCGGGAGGAATGAGCAGTTCTTC
CSARNAASGRNEQFF
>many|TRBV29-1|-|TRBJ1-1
TGCAGCGTACAGGGTTGGACTGAAGCTTTCTTT
CSVQGWTEAFF
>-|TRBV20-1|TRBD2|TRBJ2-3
TGCAGTGCCCCAGCTAGCGGGAGGGCTTCAGATACGCAGTATTTT
CSAPASGRASDTQYF
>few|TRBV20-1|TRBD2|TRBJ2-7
TGCAGTGCTAGAGCCCCGTTAGCGGGAGCGGCCGAGCAGTACTTC
CSARAPLAGAAEQYF
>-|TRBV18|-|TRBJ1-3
TGTGCCAGCTCAGGGGCGAGCTCTGGAAACACCATATATTTT
CASSGASSGNTIYF
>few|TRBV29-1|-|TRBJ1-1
TGCAGCGGGGGGATCGGGCACACTGAAGCTTTCTTT
CSGGIGHTEAFF
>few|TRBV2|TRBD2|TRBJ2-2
TGTGCCAGCAAACCCTATTTTGGGCTAGCGGGTTCGAACACCGGGGAGCTGTTTTTT
CASKPYFGLAGSNTGELFF
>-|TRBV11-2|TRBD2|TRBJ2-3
TGTGCCAGCAGCTTAGTCGCGGGGGGCTTCACAGATACGCAGTATTTT
CASSLVAGGFTDTQYF
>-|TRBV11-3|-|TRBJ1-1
TGTGCCAGCAGCCCCTCCCCGCAGAACACTGAAGCTTTCTTT
CASSPSPQNTEAFF
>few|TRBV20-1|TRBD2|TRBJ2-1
TGCAGTGTAGCGGGGGGGCCGAATGAGCAGTTCTTC
CSVAGGPNEQFF
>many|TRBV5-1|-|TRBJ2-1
TGCGCCAGCAGCTTGGCAGCTAGTTGGGGCAATGAGCAGTTCTTC
CASSLAASWGNEQFF
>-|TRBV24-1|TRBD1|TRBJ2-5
TGTGCCACCAGTGATCCGACAGGGGGCAAAGAAGAGACCCAGTACTTC
CATSDPTGGKEETQYF
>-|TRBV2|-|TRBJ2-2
TGTGCCAGCAGTTACAGGCCAGGGACTGGGGAGCTGTTTTTT
CASSYRPGTGELFF
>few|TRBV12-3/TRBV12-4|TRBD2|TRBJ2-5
TGTGCCAGCAGTTTAGCGGGCGGGGGACGGACCCAGTACTTC
CASSLAGGGRTQYF
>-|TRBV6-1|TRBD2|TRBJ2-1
TGTGCCAGCACCCTGACTAGCGGGAATCACAATGAGCAGTTCTTC
CASTLTSGNHNEQFF
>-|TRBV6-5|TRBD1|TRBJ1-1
TGTGCCAGCAGTTACTCGCAGGGGGTAGGCGCTGAAGCTTTCTTT
CASSYSQGVGAEAFF
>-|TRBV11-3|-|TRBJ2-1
TGTGCCAGCAGCTTAGGGGGTTCCCGAGGGGACGTGGAGCAGTTCTTC
CASSLGGSRGDVEQFF
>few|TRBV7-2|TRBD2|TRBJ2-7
TGTGCCAGCAGCTTAGCGCGGGGGGCCTACGAGCAGTACTTC
CASSLARGAYEQYF
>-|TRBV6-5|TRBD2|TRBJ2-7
TGTGCCAGCAGTTACGGAGGCGGGGGGTTCTCCTACGAGCAGTACTTC
CASSYGGGGFSYEQYF
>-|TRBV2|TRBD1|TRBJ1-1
TGTGCCAGCAGCCGGACAGGATTTGAAGCTTTCTTT
CASSRTGFEAFF
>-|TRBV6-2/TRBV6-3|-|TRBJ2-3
TGTGCCAGCACCCTCCCCGGCAGGGTGACAGATACGCAGTATTTT
CASTLPGRVTDTQYF
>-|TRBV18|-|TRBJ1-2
TGTGCCAGCTCACCAAGGACAGTCGGCTACACCTTC
CASSPRTVGYTF
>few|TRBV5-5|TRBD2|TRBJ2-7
TGTGCCAGCAGCTTACGGACTAGCGGGGACTACGAGCAGTACTTC
CASSLRTSGDYEQYF
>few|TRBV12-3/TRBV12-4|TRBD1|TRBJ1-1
TGTGCCAGCAGCTATAGACAGGGTGAAGCTTTCTTT
CASSYRQGEAFF
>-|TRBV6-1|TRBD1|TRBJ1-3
TGTGCCAGCAGTGAGGACAGGTGGAACACCATATATTTT
CASSEDRWNTIYF
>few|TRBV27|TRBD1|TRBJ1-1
TGTGCCAGCAGTTTGGGTTCGCAGGGGGAGACTGAAGCTTTCTTT
CASSLGSQGETEAFF
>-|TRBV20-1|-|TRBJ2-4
TGCAGTGCTAGGGGTCTTTTGTTAGCCAAAAACATTCAGTACTTC
CSARGLLLAKNIQYF
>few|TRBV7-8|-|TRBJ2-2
TGTGCCAGCAGCTTAGCGAACGGGGAGCTGTTTTTT
CASSLANGELFF
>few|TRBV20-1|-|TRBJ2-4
TGCAGTGCTAGATGGGGGCGGGATGGAAACATTCAGTACTTC
CSARWGRDGNIQYF
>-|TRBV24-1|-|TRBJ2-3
TGTGCCACCAGTGATTCTGGCGGGACGGGTGCTACGCAGTATTTT
CATSDSGGTGATQYF
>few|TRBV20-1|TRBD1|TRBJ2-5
TGCAGTGCTAGACCGGGACAGCAAGAGACCCAGTACTTC
CSARPGQQETQYF
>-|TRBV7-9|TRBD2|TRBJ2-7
TGTGCCAGCAGCTTAGGTAGCGGGGGGACTACATGGGAGCAGTACTTC
CASSLGSGGTTWEQYF
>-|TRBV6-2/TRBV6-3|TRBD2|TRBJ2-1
TGTGCCAGCAGTCGACTAGCGACCCTCAATGAGCAGTTCTTC
CASSRLATLNEQFF
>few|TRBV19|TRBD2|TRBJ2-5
TGTGCCAGTAGTAGGCGGGAGGGCGTAGAGACCCAGTACTTC
CASSRREGVETQYF
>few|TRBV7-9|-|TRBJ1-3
TGTGCCAGCAGCTTAGAGGTGGGGACTCGCTCTGGAAACACCATATATTTT
CASSLEVGTRSGNTIYF
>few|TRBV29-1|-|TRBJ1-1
TGCAGCGTTGAAAGTGTTCAGAACACTGAAGCTTTCTTT
CSVESVQNTEAFF
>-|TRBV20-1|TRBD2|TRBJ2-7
TGCAGTGCTTCACGTAGCGGGGGGGCCGACGAGCAGTACTTC
CSASRSGGADEQYF
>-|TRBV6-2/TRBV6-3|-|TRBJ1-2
TGTGCCAGCGGGGCCTCAACAAACTATGGCTACACCTTC
CASGASTNYGYTF
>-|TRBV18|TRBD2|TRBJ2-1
TGTGCCAGCTCACCGCAACGGGAGGGGTACAATGAGCAGTTCTTC
CASSPQREGYNEQFF